The sample holds one count of the clone carrying this T cell receptor beta chain. This entry is derived from a study of T cell responses to AZD1222 COVID-19 vaccine. CDR1 is MNHEY and CDR2 is SVGAGI in the germline V gene. The CDR3 covers 13 residues. Trimming pared 3 bases from V and 6 bases from J, leaving 11 bases between. Only in-frame clones appear in the TCRdb table, and some are missing; sequencing was by immunoSEQ multiplex PCR. Of around 100,000 clones in the sample, around nine tenths were seen once. This clonotype was obtained from an adult in good health. This specimen was peripheral blood, taken on day 0 of AZD1222 vaccination. V is TRBV6-5 and J is TRBJ1-2; D remains ambiguous. As DNA, the CDR3 is TGTGCCAGCAGTTATGCGTTAGGTCATGGCTACACCTTC. Its protein is CASSYALGHGYTF.